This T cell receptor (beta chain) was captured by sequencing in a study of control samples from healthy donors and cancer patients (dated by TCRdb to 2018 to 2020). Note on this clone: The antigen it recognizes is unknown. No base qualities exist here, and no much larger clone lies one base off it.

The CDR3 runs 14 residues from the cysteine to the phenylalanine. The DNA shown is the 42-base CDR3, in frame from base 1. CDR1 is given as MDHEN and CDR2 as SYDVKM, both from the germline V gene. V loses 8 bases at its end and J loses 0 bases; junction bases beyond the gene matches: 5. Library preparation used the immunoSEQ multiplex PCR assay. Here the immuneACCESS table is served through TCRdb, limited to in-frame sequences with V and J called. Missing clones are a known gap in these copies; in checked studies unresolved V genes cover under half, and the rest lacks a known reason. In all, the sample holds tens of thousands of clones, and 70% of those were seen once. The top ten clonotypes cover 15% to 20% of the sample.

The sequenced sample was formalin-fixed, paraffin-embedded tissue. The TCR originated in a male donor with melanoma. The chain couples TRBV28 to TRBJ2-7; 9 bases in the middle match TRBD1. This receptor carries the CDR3 CASSRQGVSYEQYF. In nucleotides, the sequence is TGTGCCAGCTCAAGACAGGGGGTCTCCTACGAGCAGTACTTC.